This T cell receptor beta chain comes out of a study of blood T cell repertoires in COVID-19. As for the study in general: Specimens from acute and convalescent COVID-19 originated in the United States, Italy and Spain.

As processed by the authors: Reference gene primer amplification in the assay estimated nucleated cell counts. The repertoire was sequenced with immunoSEQ multiplex PCR; TCRdb's copy has only in-frame clones and lacks some. That table is the source of V, J and clone size, and D and trimming were worked out from the DNA. Here the sample spans under 200,000 clones, 80% being singletons. The CDR3 has 18 residues. CDR1 is KGHSH and CDR2 is LQKENI in the germline V gene. With 3 bases removed from V and 3 bases from J, the gap between germline ends came to 21 bases. This clonotype originated in a man in his sixties with acute or convalescent COVID-19. The material sequenced was peripheral blood. The chain has TRBV18 and TRBJ1-5; maybe TRBD1 (6 bases). The CDR3 sequence: CASSPYGRGGVTNQPQHF. CDR3 nucleotide sequence: TGTGCCAGCTCACCCTATGGCAGGGGTGGAGTGACCAATCAGCCCCAGCATTTT.